The subject of this entry is one T cell receptor (beta chain). Its antigen is as yet unknown. The repertoire was sequenced with immunoSEQ multiplex PCR; TCRdb's copy has only in-frame clones and lacks some. The data show around 63,000 clones, with more than 70% seen just once and approximately 0.99% held by the top ten. This entry is derived from a study of OX40 agonist ivuxolimab in advanced cancers. Study in general: All patients had ivuxolimab intravenously every 2 weeks at 0.01 to 10 mg/kg. Patients enrolled in dose escalation were diagnosed with hepatocellular carcinoma, melanoma, renal cell or head and neck cancer. Study-level results: Circulating CD4+ and CD8+ T cells showed clonal expansion by week 6 at 0.1 to 3.0 mg/kg. Also present in some nonresponders was a low level of normalized T-cell clonal expansion.

The TCR comes from an adult with an advanced solid tumor such as melanoma, head and neck, liver or kidney cancer. Sequenced here: CD4+ or CD8+ T cells sorted from blood, sampled in a trial of the OX40 agonist ivuxolimab.

The CDR3 DNA sequence: TGTGCCAGCAGCCCGAGGACTAGCGGCTACAATGAGCAGTTCTTC. This codes for CASSPRTSGYNEQFF. The J gene is TRBJ2-1, the V gene TRBV11-2; 10 nucleotides match TRBD2. CDR3 length: 15 residues. The junction had 4 bases not matched to a gene; V was cut back by 5 bases and J by 3 bases. Germline V lookup: CDR1 SGHAT, CDR2 FQNNGV.